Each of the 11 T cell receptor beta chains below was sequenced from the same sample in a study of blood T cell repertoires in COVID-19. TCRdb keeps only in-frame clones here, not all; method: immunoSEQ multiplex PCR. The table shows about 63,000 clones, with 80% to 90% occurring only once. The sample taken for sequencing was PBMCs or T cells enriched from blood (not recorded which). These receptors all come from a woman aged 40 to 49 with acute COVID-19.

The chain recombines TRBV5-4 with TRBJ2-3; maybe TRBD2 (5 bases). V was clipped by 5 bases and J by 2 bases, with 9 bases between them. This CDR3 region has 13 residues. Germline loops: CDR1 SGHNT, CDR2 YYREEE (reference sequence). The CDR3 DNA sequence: TGTGCCAGCAGGACGGGAATCACAGATACGCAGTATTTT. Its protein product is CASRTGITDTQYF.

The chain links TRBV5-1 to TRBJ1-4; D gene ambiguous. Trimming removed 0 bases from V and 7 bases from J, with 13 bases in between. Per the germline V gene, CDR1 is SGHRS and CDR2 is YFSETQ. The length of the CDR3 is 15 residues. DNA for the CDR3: TGCGCCAGCAGCTTGGTGGGCAGGATGTCTGAAAAACTGTTTTTT. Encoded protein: CASSLVGRMSEKLFF.

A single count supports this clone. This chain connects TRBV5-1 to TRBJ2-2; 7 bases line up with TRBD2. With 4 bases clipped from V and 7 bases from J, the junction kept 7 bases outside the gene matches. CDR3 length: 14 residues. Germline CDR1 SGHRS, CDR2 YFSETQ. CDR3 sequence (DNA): TGCGCCAGCAGCGGGAGGGGATTGAACGGGGAGCTGTTTTTT. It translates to CASSGRGLNGELFF.

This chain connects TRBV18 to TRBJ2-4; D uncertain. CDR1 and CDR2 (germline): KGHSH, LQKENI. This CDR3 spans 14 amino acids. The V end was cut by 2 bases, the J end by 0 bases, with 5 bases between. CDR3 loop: CASSPTGAKNIQYF. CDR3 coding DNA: TGTGCCAGCTCACCAACGGGAGCCAAAAACATTCAGTACTTC.

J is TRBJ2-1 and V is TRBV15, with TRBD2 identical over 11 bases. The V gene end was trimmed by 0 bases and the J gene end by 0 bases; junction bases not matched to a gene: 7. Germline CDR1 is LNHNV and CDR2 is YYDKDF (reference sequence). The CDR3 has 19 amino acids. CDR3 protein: CATSREGTSGGSSYNEQFF. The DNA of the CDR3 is TGTGCCACCAGCAGAGAAGGGACTAGCGGAGGCAGCTCCTACAATGAGCAGTTCTTC.

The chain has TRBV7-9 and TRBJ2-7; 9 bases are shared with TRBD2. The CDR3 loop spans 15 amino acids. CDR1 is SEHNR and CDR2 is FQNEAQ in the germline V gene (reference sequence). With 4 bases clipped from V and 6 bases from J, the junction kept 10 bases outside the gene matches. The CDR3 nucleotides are TGTGCCAGCAGCTCCGGCAGCGGGAGGCCTAGCGAGCAGTACTTC. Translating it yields CASSSGSGRPSEQYF.

CDR3 DNA: TGTGCCAGCAGATCGAGGACAGGGCAGAACTATGGCTACACCTTC. Translated: CASRSRTGQNYGYTF. V gene TRBV6-5 combines with J gene TRBJ1-2; the match to TRBD1 covers 8 bases. This CDR3 contains 15 residues. Germline loops: CDR1 MNHEY, CDR2 SVGAGI. Trimming at V came to 6 bases and at J to 2 bases, leaving 8 bases not matched to a gene.

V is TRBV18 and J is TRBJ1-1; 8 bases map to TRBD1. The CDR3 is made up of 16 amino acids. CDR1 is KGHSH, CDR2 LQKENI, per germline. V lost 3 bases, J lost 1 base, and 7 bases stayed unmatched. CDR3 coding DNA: TGTGCCAGCTCACCTCAACGGACAGGGAGGAACACTGAAGCTTTCTTT. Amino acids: CASSPQRTGRNTEAFF.

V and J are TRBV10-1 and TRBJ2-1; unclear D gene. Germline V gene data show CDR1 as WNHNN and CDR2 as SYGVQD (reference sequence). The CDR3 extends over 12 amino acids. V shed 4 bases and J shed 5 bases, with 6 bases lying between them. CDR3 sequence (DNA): TGCGCCAGCAGTGGCGTAAACAATGAGCAGTTCTTC. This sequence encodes CASSGVNNEQFF.

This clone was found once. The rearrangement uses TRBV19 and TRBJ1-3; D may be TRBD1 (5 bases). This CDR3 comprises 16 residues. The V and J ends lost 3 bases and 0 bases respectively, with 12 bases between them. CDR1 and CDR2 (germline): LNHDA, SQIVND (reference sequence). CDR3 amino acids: CASSIRAASSGNTIYF. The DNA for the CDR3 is TGTGCCAGTAGTATCAGGGCGGCGAGCTCTGGAAACACCATATATTTT. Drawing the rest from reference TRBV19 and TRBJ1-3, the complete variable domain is DGGITQSPKYLFRKEGQNVTLSCEQNLNHDAMYWYRQDPGQGLRLIYYSQIVNDFQKGDIAEGYSVSREKKESFPLTVTSAQKNPTAFYLCASSIRAASSGNTIYFGEGSWLTVV.

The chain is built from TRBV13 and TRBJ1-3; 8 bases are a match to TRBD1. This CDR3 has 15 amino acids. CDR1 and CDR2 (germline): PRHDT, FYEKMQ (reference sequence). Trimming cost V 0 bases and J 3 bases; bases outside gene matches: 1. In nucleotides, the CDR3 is TGTGCCAGCAGCTTAGGTGGACAGGGTGGAAACACCATATATTTT. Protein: CASSLGGQGGNTIYF. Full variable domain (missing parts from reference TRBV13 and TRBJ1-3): AAGVIQSPRHLIKEKRETATLKCYPIPRHDTVYWYQQGPGQDPQFLISFYEKMQSDKGSIPDRFSAQQFSDYHSELNMSSLELGDSALYFCASSLGGQGGNTIYFGEGSWLTVV.